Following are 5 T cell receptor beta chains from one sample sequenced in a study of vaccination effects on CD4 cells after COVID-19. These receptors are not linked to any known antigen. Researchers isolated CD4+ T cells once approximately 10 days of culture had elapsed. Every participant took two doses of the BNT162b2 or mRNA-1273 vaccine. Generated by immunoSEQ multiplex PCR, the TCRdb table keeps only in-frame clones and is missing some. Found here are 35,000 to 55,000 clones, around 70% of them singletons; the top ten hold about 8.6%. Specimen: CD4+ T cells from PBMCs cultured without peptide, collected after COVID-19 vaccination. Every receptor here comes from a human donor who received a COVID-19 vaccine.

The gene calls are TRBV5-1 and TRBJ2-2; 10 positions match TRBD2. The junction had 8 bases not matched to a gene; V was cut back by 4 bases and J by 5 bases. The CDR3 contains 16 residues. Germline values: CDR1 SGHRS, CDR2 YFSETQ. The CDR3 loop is CASSLGTSEMTGELFF. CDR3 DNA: TGCGCCAGCAGCCTCGGGACTAGCGAAATGACCGGGGAGCTGTTTTTT.

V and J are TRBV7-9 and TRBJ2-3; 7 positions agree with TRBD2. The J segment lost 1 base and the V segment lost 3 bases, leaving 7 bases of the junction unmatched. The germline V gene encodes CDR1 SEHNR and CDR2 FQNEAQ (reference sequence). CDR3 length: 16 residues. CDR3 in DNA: TGTGCCAGCAGCTTGGGCGCTAGCGGACGCACAGATACGCAGTATTTT. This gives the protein CASSLGASGRTDTQYF. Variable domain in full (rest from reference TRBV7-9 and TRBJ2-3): DTGVSQNPRHKITKRGQNVTFRCDPISEHNRLYWYRQTLGQGPEFLTYFQNEAQLEKSRLLSDRFSAERPKGSFSTLEIQRTEQGDSAMYLCASSLGASGRTDTQYFGPGTRLTVL.

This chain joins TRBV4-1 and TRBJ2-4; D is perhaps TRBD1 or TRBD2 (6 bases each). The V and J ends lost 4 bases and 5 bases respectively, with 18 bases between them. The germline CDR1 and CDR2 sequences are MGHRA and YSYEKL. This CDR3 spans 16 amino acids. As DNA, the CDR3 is TGCGCCAGCAGCCTAGAGCGGAGGGGGGATGAAAACATTCAGTACTTC. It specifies CASSLERRGDENIQYF.

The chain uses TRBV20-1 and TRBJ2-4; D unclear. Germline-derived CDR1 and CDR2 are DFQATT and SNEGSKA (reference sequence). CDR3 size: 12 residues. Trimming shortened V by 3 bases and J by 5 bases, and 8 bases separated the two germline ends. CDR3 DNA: TGCAGTGCTAGTCGCGCGGAAAACATTCAGTACTTC. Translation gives CSASRAENIQYF.

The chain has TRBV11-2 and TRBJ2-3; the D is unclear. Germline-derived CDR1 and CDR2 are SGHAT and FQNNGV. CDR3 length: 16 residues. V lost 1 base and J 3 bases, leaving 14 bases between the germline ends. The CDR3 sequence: CASSLGPSSNTDTQYF. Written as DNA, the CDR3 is TGTGCCAGCAGCTTAGGACCCAGCTCGAATACAGATACGCAGTATTTT. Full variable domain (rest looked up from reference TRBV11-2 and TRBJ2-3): EAGVAQSPRYKIIEKRQSVAFWCNPISGHATLYWYQQILGQGPKLLIQFQNNGVVDDSQLPKDRFSAERLKGVDSTLKIQPAKLEDSAVYLCASSLGPSSNTDTQYFGPGTRLTVL.